The rows below give T cell receptor beta chains drawn from one sample of a study of early T cells in non-severe SARS-CoV-2 infection. TCRdb recomputed calls from the 5' RACE reads with MiXCR, one row per CDR3 protein. The sample records fewer than 70,000 distinct CDR3 sequences, 3.5% to 6% being singletons. This specimen consisted of whole blood, obtained at baseline. Source of these receptors: an adult who was a healthcare worker with PCR-confirmed SARS-CoV-2 infection or an uninfected control (not recorded which). The donor label of this sample is uncertain. The CDR3 runs from the conserved cysteine through the conserved F or W.

length: 15
V: TRBV5-5
J: TRBJ2-6
CDR3: CASSPSSSGANVLTF

length: 14
V: TRBV10-3
J: TRBJ1-5
CDR3: CAISELGQNQPQHF

length: 15
V: TRBV5-1
J: TRBJ1-2
CDR3: CASSLETGGNYGYTF

length: 16
V: TRBV5-4
J: TRBJ2-1
CDR3: CASSISGTGTYNEQFF

length: 14
V: TRBV9
J: TRBJ1-4
CDR3: CASSGDSWGEKLFF

length: 15
V: TRBV6-6
J: TRBJ2-3
CDR3: CASSYEDWTPYTQYF

length: 14
V: TRBV11-2
J: TRBJ2-3
CDR3: CASSLVGETDTQYF

length: 12
V: TRBV2
J: TRBJ2-7
CDR3: CASRMGGYEQYF

length: 14
V: TRBV27
J: TRBJ2-4
CDR3: CASSLGIAKNIQYF

length: 12
V: TRBV6-6
J: TRBJ2-3
CDR3: CASSSGGHTQYF

length: 16
V: TRBV6-5
J: TRBJ2-3
CDR3: CASSKGSGGSRDTQYF

length: 15
V: TRBV19
J: TRBJ1-5
CDR3: CASSIQGERNQPQHF

length: 15
V: TRBV4-3
J: TRBJ1-2
CDR3: CASSQGLGTGYGYTF

length: 13
V: TRBV5-4
J: TRBJ2-7
CDR3: CASSFGTFYEQYF

length: 15
V: TRBV13
J: TRBJ2-7
CDR3: CASSGGLAGAYEQYF

length: 10
V: TRBV6-5
J: TRBJ1-1
CDR3: CASSHTRAFF

length: 16
V: TRBV5-6
J: TRBJ1-6
CDR3: CASSLYSTPYNSPLHF

length: 15
V: TRBV29-1
J: TRBJ1-1
CDR3: CSVGAGGTGNTEAFF

length: 13
V: TRBV7-8
J: TRBJ2-7
CDR3: CASSLAPGYEQYF

length: 15
V: TRBV11-3
J: TRBJ2-1
CDR3: CASSHSGAPYNEQFF